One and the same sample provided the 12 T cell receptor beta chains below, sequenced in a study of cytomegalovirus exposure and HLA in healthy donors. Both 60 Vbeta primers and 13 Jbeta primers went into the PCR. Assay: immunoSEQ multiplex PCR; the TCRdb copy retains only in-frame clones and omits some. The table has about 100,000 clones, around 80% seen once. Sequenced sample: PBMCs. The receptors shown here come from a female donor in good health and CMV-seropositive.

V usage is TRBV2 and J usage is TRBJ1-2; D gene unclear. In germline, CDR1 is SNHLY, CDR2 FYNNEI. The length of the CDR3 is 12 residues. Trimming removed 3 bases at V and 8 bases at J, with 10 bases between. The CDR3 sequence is CASSDLLYGYTF. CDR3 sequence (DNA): TGTGCCAGCAGTGACCTCCTATACGGCTACACCTTC.

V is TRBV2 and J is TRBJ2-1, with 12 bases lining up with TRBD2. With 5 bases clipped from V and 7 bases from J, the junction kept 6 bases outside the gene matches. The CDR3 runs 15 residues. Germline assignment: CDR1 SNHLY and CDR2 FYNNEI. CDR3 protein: CASSPLAGGRNEQFF. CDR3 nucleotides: TGTGCCAGCAGTCCACTAGCGGGAGGAAGGAATGAGCAGTTCTTC.

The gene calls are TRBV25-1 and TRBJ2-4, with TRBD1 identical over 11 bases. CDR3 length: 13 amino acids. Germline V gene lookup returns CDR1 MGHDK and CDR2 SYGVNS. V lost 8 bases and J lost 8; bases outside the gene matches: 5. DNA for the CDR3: TGTGCCAGCGGACAGGGGGCGTCGGACATTCAGTACTTC. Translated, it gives CASGQGASDIQYF.

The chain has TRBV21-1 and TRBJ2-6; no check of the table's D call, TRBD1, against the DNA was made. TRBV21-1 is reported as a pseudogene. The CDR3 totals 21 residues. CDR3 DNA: TGTGCCAGCAGCAATGGGGCCTCCTGGGGGACAGGGGGCTCTGGGGCCAACGTCCTGACTTTC. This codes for CASSNGASWGTGGSGANVLTF.

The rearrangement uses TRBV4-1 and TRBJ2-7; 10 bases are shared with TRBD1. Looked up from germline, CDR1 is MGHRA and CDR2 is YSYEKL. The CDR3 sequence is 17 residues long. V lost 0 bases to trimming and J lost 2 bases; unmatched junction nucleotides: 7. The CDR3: CASSQDRGDRGTYEQYF. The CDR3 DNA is TGCGCCAGCAGCCAAGACCGTGGGGACAGGGGTACCTACGAGCAGTACTTC.

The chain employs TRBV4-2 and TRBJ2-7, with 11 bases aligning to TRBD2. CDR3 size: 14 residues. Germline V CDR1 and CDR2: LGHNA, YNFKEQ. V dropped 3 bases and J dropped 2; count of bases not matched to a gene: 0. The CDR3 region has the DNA TGTGCCAGCAGCCAGACTAGCGGGGCCTACGAGCAGTACTTC. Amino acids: CASSQTSGAYEQYF.

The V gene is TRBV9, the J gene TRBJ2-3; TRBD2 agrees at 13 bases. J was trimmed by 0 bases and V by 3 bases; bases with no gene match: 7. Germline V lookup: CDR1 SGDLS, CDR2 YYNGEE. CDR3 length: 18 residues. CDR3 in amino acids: CASSETSGGTTSTDTQYF. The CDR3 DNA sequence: TGTGCCAGCAGCGAGACTAGCGGGGGGACAACTAGCACAGATACGCAGTATTTT.

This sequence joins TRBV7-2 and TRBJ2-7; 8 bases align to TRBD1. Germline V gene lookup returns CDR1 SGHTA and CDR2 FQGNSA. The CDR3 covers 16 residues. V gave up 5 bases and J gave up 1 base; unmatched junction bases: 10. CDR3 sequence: CASSVRRGQASYEQYF. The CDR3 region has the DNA TGTGCCAGCAGCGTCCGACGGGGACAGGCTTCCTACGAGCAGTACTTC.

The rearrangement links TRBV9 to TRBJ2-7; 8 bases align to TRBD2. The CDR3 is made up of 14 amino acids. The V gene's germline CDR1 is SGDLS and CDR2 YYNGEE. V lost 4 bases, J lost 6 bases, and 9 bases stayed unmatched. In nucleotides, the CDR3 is TGTGCCAGCAGCCCCCAGCGGGAGTCCCTCGAGCAGTACTTC. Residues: CASSPQRESLEQYF. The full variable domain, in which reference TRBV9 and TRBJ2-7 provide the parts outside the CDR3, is DSGVTQTPKHLITATGQRVTLRCSPRSGDLSVYWYQQSLDQGLQFLIQYYNGEERAKGNILERFSAQQFPDLHSELNLSSLELGDSALYFCASSPQRESLEQYFGPGTRLTVT.

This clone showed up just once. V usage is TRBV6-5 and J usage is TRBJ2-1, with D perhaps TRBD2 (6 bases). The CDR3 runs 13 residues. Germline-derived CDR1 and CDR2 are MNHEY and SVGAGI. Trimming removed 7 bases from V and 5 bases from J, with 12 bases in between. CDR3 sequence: CASTEAGNNEQFF. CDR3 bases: TGTGCCAGCACTGAGGCGGGAAACAATGAGCAGTTCTTC.

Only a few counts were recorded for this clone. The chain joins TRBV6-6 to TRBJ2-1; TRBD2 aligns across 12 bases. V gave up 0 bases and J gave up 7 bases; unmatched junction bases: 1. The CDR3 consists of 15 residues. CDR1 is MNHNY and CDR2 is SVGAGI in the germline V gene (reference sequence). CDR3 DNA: TGTGCCAGCAGTTACTCCCTAGCGGGAGGGAATGAGCAGTTCTTC. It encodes CASSYSLAGGNEQFF.

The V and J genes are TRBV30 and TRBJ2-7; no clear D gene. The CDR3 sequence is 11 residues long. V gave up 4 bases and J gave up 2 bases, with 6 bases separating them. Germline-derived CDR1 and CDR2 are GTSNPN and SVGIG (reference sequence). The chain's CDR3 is CAWTQTYEQYF. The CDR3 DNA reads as TGTGCCTGGACCCAAACCTACGAGCAGTACTTC.